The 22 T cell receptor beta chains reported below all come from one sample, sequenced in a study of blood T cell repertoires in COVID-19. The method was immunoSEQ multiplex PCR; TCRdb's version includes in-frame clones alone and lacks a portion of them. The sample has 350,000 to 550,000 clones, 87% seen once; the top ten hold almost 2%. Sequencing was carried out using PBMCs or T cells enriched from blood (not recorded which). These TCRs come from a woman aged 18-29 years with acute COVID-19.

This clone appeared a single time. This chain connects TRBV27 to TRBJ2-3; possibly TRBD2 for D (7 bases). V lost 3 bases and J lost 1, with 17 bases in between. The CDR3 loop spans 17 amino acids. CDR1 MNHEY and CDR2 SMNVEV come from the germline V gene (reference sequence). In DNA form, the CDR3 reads TGTGCCAGCAGTTTGAGGGGGAGGGCCGGAGGCACAGATACGCAGTATTTT. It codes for CASSLRGRAGGTDTQYF.

DNA of the CDR3: TGTGCTAGTGGTACACAAGACAGGACCCTACCCCATAACTATGGCTACACCTTC. Translation gives CASGTQDRTLPHNYGYTF. The rearrangement uses TRBV12-5 and TRBJ1-2; possible D gene TRBD1, 6 bases. The germline gives CDR1 LGHNT, CDR2 FRNRAP. This CDR3 has 18 amino acids. V was pared by 5 bases and J by 1 base, with 23 bases between.

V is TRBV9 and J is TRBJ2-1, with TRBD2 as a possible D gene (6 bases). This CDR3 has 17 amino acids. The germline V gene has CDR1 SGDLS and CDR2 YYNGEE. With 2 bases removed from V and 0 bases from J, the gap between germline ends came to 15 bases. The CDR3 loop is CASSVVAVTPSYNEQFF. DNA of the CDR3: TGTGCCAGCAGCGTCGTAGCGGTTACACCCTCCTACAATGAGCAGTTCTTC.

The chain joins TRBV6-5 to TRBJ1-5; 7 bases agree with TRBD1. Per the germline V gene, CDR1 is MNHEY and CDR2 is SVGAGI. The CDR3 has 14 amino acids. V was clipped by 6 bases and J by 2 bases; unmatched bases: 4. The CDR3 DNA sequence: TGTGCCAGCAGCGCTACAGGGGGCAATCAGCCCCAGCATTTT. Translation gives CASSATGGNQPQHF.

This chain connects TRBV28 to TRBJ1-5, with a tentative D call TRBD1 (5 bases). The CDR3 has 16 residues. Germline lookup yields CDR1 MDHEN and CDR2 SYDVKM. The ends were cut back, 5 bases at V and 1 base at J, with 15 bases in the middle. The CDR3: CASSPQALGSNQPQHF. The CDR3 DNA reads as TGTGCCAGCAGTCCACAGGCTCTTGGCAGCAATCAGCCCCAGCATTTT.

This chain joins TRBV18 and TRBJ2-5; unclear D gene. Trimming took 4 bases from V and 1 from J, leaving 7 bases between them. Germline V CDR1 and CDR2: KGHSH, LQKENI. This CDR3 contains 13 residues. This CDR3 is CASSREVQETQYF. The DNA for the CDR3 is TGTGCCAGCTCACGCGAAGTCCAAGAGACCCAGTACTTC.

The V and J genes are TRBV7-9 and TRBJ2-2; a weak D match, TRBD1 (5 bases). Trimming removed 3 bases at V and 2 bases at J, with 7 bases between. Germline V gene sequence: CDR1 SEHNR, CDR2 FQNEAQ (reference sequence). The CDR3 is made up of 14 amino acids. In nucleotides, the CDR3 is TGTGCCAGCAGCTTGGACACTAACACCGGGGAGCTGTTTTTT. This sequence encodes CASSLDTNTGELFF.

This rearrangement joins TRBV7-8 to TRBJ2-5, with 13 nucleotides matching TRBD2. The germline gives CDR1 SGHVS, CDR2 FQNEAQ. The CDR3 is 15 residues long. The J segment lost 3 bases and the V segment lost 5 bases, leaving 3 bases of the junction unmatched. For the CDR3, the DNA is TGTGCCAGCAGCCGAGGACTAGCGGGAGAAGAGACCCAGTACTTC. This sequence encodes CASSRGLAGEETQYF.

The CDR3 region has the DNA TGTGCCAGCCAAAAAAGAACCGCTAGCGGGGGACATTACGAGCAGTACTTC. Residues: CASQKRTASGGHYEQYF. The rearrangement links TRBV11-2 to TRBJ2-7; TRBD2 matches 10 bases. Germline lookup yields CDR1 SGHAT and CDR2 FQNNGV. This CDR3 region has 17 residues. The J segment lost 4 bases and the V segment lost 8 bases, leaving 17 bases of the junction unmatched.

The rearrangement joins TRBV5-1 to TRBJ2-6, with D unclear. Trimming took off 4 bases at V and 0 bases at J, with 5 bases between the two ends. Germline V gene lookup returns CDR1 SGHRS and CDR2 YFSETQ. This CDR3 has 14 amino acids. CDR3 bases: TGCGCCAGCAGCAAATACTCTGGGGCCAACGTCCTGACTTTC. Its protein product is CASSKYSGANVLTF. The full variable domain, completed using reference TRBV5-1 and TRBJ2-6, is KAGVTQTPRYLIKTRGQQVTLSCSPISGHRSVSWYQQTPGQGLQFLFEYFSETQRNKGNFPGRFSGRQFSNSRSEMNVSTLELGDSALYLCASSKYSGANVLTFGAGSRLTVL.

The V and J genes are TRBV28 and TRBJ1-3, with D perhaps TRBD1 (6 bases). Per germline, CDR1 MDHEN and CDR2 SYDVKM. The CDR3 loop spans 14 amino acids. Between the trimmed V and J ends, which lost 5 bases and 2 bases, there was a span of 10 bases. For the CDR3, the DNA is TGTGCCAGCAGTCCCGGGACAACTGGAAACACCATATATTTT. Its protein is CASSPGTTGNTIYF.

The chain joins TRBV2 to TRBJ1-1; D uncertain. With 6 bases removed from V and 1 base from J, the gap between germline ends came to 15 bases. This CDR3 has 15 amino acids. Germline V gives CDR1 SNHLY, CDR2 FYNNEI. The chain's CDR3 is CASRTGLTRNTEAFF. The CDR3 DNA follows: TGTGCCAGCAGGACGGGTTTGACCCGGAACACTGAAGCTTTCTTT.

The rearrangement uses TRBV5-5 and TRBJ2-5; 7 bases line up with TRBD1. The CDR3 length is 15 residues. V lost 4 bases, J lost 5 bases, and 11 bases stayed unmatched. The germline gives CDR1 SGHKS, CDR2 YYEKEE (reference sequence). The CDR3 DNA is TGTGCCAGCAGCGCCACGACAGGGCGAGGGGAGACCCAGTACTTC. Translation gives CASSATTGRGETQYF.

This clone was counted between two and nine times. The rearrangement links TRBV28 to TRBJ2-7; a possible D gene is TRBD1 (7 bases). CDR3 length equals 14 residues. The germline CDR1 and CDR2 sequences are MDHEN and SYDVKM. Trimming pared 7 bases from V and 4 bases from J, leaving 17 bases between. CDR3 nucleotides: TGTGCCAGCAATCCCTCACAGGGGAGGTACGAGCAGTACTTC. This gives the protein CASNPSQGRYEQYF.

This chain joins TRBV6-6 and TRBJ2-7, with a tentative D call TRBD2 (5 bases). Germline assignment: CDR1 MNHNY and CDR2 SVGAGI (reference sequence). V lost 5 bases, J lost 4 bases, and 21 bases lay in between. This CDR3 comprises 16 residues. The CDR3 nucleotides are TGTGCCAGCAGTCGACGGCCAGGCCAGTCGGGGTACGAGCAGTACTTC. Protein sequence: CASSRRPGQSGYEQYF.

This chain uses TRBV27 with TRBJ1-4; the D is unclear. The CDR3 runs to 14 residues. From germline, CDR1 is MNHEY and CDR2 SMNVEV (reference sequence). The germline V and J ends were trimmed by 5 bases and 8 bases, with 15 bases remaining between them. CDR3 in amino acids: CASSERGWREKLFF. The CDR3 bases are TGTGCCAGCAGTGAACGGGGATGGAGGGAAAAACTGTTTTTT.

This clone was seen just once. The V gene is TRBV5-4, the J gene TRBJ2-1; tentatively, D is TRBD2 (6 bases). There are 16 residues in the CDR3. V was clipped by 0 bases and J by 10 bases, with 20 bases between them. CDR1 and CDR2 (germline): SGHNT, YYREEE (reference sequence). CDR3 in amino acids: CASSLDGRTPIREQFF. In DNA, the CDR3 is TGTGCCAGCAGCTTGGATGGGAGGACCCCGATTCGCGAGCAGTTCTTC.

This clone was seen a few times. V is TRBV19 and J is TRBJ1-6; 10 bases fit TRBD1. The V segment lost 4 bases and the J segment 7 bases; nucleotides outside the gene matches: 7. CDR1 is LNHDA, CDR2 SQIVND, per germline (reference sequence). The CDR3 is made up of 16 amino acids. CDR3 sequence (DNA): TGTGCCAGTAGTACCCGGACAGGGGGAGAGAATTCACCCCTCCACTTT. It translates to CASSTRTGGENSPLHF.

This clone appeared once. CDR3: CASSQVSGAPTDTQYF. CDR3 DNA sequence: TGCGCCAGCAGCCAAGTTAGTGGGGCACCCACAGATACGCAGTATTTT. The chain links TRBV4-1 to TRBJ2-3, with a possible D match to TRBD1 (5 bases). Per germline, CDR1 MGHRA and CDR2 YSYEKL. The ends were cut back, 1 base at V and 2 bases at J, with 13 bases in the middle. The CDR3 spans 16 residues.

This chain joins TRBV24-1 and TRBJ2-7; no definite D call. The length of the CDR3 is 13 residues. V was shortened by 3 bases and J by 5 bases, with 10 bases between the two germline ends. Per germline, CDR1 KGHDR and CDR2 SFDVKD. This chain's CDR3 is CATSDITVDEQYF. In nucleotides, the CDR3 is TGTGCCACCAGTGATATCACAGTCGACGAGCAGTACTTC.

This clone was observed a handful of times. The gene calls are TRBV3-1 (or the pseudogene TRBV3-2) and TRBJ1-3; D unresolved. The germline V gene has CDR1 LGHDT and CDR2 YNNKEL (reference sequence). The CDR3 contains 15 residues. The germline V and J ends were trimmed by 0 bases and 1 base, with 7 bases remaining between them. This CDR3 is CASSQDPRSGNTIYF. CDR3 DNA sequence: TGTGCCAGCAGCCAAGATCCCAGATCTGGAAACACCATATATTTT.

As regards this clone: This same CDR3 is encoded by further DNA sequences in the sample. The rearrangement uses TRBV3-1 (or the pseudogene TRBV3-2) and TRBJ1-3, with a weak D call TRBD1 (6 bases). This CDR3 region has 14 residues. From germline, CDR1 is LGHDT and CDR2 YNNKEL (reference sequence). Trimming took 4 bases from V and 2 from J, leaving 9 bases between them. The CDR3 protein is CASSPQGAGNTIYF. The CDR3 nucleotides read TGTGCCAGCAGCCCACAGGGCGCTGGAAACACCATATATTTT.